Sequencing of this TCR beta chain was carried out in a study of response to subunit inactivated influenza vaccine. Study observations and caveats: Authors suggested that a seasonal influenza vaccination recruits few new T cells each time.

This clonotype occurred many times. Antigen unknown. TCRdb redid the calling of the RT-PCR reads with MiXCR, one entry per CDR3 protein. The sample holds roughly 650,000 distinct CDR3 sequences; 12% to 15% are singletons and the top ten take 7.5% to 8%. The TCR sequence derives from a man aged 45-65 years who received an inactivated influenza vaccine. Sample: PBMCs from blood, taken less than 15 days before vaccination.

CDR3 loop: CASSLVARWDEQYF. The CDR3 coding sequence is TGTGCCAGCAGCTTAGTTGCTCGTTGGGACGAGCAGTACTTC. The gene calls are TRBV7-2 and TRBJ2-7; D is unresolved. Germline assignment: CDR1 SGHTA and CDR2 FQGNSA. CDR3 length: 14 residues. V was pared by 1 base and J by 5 bases, with 12 bases between.